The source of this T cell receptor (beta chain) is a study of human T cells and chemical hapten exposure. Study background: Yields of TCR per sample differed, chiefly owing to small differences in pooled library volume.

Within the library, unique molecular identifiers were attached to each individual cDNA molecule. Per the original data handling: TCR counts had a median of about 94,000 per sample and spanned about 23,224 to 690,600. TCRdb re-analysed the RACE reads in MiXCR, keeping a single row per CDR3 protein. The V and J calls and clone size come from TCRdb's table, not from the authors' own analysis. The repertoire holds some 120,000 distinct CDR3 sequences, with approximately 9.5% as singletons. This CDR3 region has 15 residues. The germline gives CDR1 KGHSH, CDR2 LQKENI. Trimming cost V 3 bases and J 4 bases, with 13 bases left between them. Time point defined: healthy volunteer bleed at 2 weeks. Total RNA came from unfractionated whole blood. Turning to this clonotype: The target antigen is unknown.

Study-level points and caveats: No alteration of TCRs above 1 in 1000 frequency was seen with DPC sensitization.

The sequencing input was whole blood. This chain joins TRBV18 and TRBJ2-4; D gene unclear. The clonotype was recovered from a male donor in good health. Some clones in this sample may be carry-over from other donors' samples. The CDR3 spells CASSPIQRPKNIQYF. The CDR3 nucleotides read TGTGCCAGCTCACCGATACAGCGCCCGAAAAACATTCAGTACTTC. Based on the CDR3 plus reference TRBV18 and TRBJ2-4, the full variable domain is NAGVMQNPRHLVRRRGQEARLRCSPMKGHSHVYWYRQLPEEGLKFMVYLQKENIIDESGMPKERFSAEFPKEGPSILRIQQVVRGDSAAYFCASSPIQRPKNIQYFGAGTRLSVL.